The T cell receptor (beta chain) described here comes from a study of identical twins. Study-wide results and caveats: Insertions were reduced in abundant cord blood beta clonotypes but not in memory repertoires. Twins shared out-of-frame alpha sequences with excess low generation probability. Weaker excess twin sharing was observed in beta out-of-frame sequences.

The sample holds many counts of this clonotype. What it recognizes is unknown. Template switching added a universal primer site; cDNA carried unique molecular identifiers. TCRdb passed the 5' RACE reads through MiXCR, listing each CDR3 protein once. The table includes about 1.7 million distinct CDR3 sequences, less than 35% detected once. This receptor was taken from a newborn girl in good health. The sequenced material came from cord blood.

DNA for the CDR3: TGTGCCAGCAGTTTAGGTCCGGGAACTGGGGCCAACGTCCTGACTTTC. Protein sequence: CASSLGPGTGANVLTF. The V call is TRBV28, the J call TRBJ2-6; TRBD2 is a possible D gene (5 bases). V lost 2 bases to trimming and J lost 2 bases, with 10 bases between them. Germline CDR1 is MDHEN and CDR2 is SYDVKM. The CDR3 consists of 16 residues.